The 8 T cell receptor beta chains listed next were all sequenced from one sample in a study of cytomegalovirus exposure and HLA in healthy donors. This PCR relied on a set of 60 Vbeta primers and 13 Jbeta primers. The table came from immunoSEQ multiplex PCR; TCRdb's copy has only in-frame clones and leaves some out. This sample has roughly 180,000 clones; about 80% occur once, and the top ten carry 2.1%. The source material was PBMCs. All receptors derive from a woman aged 18-29 years in good health and CMV-seropositive.

This sequence joins TRBV4-1 and TRBJ2-3; TRBD2 agrees at 13 bases. The V gene end was trimmed by 5 bases and the J gene end by 5 bases; junction bases not matched to a gene: 7. Germline CDR1 is MGHRA and CDR2 is YSYEKL. The CDR3 loop spans 16 amino acids. CDR3 sequence reads: CASSARLAGGVDTQYF. The CDR3 nucleotides are TGCGCCAGCAGCGCCCGACTAGCGGGGGGCGTAGATACGCAGTATTTT.

This clone occurred once. Other nucleotide sequences in the sample specify the same CDR3. V is TRBV5-1 and J is TRBJ2-3, with 8 bases fitting TRBD1. V lost 0 bases to trimming and J lost 3 bases; unmatched junction nucleotides: 6. CDR3 size: 16 residues. CDR1 is SGHRS and CDR2 is YFSETQ in the germline V gene. The DNA of the CDR3 is TGCGCCAGCAGCTTGGGCCCGGGACAGGTTACAGATACGCAGTATTTT. Translating gives CASSLGPGQVTDTQYF. The full variable domain, with the rest looked up from reference TRBV5-1 and TRBJ2-3, is KAGVTQTPRYLIKTRGQQVTLSCSPISGHRSVSWYQQTPGQGLQFLFEYFSETQRNKGNFPGRFSGRQFSNSRSEMNVSTLELGDSALYLCASSLGPGQVTDTQYFGPGTRLTVL.

The V and J genes are TRBV9 and TRBJ1-2; D is unclear. The CDR3 covers 16 residues. Trimming left V 6 bases short and J 0 bases short, with 18 bases between. Germline CDR1 SGDLS, CDR2 YYNGEE. CDR3 in amino acids: CASTPEGNGANYGYTF. The CDR3 nucleotides read TGTGCCAGCACCCCGGAGGGTAACGGAGCTAACTATGGCTACACCTTC.

V usage is TRBV10-3 and J usage is TRBJ2-1; D is possibly TRBD2 (5 bases). V gave up 2 bases and J gave up 10 bases, with 12 bases separating them. CDR1 is ENHRY and CDR2 is SYGVKD in the germline V gene. The CDR3 loop spans 13 amino acids. The CDR3 DNA reads TGTGCCATCAGTGAGAATTTGGGCGGGGAGCAGTTCTTC. This encodes CAISENLGGEQFF.

The V call is TRBV6-1, the J call TRBJ2-1; 9 nucleotides agree with TRBD2. The CDR3 sequence is 15 residues long. Germline loops: CDR1 MNHNS, CDR2 SASEGT. With 2 bases clipped from V and 10 bases from J, the junction kept 9 bases outside the gene matches. The DNA for the CDR3 is TGTGCCAGCAGTGAACGGCGGGGGGGCCTGGGAGAGCAGTTCTTC. It encodes CASSERRGGLGEQFF.

This clone occurred once. The V and J genes are TRBV6-1 and TRBJ2-7, with 7 nucleotides matching TRBD1. Unmatched junction bases numbered 8, after V lost 3 bases and J lost 3 bases. The germline CDR1 and CDR2 sequences are MNHNS and SASEGT. The length of the CDR3 is 15 residues. This chain's CDR3 is CASSEGPDRNYEQYF. The CDR3 coding sequence is TGTGCCAGCAGTGAGGGACCGGACAGGAACTACGAGCAGTACTTC.

The chain is built from TRBV4-1 and TRBJ1-1; D is unresolved. The CDR3 totals 15 residues. V lost 4 bases and J lost 3, with 15 bases in between. Germline V gives CDR1 MGHRA, CDR2 YSYEKL. CDR3 in DNA: TGCGCCAGCAGCCGAGGCGGGATGTGGGACACTGAAGCTTTCTTT. This gives the protein CASSRGGMWDTEAFF.

The chain combines TRBV5-1 with TRBJ1-2; D is possibly TRBD1 (6 bases). Trimming removed 0 bases at V and 3 bases at J, with 12 bases between. The CDR3 consists of 15 residues. CDR1 SGHRS and CDR2 YFSETQ come from the germline V gene. The DNA of the CDR3 is TGCGCCAGCAGCTTGGACGGGGGGCCGTACTATGGCTACACCTTC. Protein: CASSLDGGPYYGYTF.